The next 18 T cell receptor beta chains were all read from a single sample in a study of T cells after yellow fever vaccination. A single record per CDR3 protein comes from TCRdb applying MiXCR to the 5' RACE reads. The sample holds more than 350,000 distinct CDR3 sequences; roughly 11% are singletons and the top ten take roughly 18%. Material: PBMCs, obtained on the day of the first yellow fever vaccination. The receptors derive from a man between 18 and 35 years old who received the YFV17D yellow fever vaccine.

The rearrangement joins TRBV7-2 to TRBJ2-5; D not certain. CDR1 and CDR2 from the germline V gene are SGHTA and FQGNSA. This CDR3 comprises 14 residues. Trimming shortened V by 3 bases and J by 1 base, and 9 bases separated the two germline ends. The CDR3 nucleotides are TGTGCCAGCAGCTTCCAGAGCAGCCAAGAGACCCAGTACTTC. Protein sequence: CASSFQSSQETQYF.

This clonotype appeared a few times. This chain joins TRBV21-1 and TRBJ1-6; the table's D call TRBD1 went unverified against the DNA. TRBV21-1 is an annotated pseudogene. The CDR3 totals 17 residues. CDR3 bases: TGTGCCAGCAGCAAAGCCTCAGGAGGGGGCAGGTGCTCACCCCTCCACTTT. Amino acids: CASSKASGGGRCSPLHF.

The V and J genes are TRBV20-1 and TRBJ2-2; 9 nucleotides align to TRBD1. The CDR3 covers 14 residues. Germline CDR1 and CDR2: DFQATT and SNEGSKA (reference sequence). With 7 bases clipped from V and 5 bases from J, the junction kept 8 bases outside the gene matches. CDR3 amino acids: CSVRATGGTGELFF. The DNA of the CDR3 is TGCAGTGTCCGAGCGACAGGGGGGACCGGGGAGCTGTTTTTT.

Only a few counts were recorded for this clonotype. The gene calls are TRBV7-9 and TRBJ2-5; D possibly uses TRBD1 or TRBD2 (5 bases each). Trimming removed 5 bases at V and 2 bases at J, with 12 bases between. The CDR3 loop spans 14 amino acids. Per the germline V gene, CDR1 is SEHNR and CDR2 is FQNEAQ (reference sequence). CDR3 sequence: CASSPGAAQETQYF. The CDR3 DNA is TGTGCCAGCAGCCCCGGGGCAGCGCAAGAGACCCAGTACTTC.

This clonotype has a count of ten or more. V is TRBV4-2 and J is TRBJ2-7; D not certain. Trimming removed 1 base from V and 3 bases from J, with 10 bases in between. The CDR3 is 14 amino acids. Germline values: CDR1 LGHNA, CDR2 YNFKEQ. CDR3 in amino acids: CASSQGLQLYEQYF. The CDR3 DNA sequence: TGTGCCAGCAGCCAAGGTTTACAACTCTACGAGCAGTACTTC.

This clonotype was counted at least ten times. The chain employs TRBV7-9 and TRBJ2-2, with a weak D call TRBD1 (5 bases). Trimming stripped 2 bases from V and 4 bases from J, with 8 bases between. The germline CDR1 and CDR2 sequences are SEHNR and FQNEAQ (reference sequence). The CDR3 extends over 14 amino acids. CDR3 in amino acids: CASSLQGSTGELFF. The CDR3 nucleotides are TGTGCCAGCAGCTTACAGGGCAGCACCGGGGAGCTGTTTTTT.

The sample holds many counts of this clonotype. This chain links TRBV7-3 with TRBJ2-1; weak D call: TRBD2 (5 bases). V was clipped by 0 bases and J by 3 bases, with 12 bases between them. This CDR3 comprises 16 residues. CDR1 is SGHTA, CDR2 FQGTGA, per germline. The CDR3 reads CASSLTPGSLYNEQFF. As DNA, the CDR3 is TGTGCCAGCAGCTTAACTCCGGGGAGCCTCTACAATGAGCAGTTCTTC.

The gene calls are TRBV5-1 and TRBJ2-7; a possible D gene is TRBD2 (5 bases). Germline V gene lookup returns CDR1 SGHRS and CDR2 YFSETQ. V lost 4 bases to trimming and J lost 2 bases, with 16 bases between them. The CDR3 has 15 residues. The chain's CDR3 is CASSSDGGSPYEQYV. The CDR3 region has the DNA TGCGCCAGCAGCAGCGACGGAGGATCCCCCTACGAGCAGTACGTC.

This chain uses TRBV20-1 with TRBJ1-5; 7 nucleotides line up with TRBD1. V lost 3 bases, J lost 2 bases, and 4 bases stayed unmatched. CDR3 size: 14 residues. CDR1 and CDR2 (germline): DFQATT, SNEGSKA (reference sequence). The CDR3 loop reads CSASEGTGNQPQHF. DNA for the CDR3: TGCAGTGCTAGTGAAGGGACAGGCAATCAGCCCCAGCATTTT.

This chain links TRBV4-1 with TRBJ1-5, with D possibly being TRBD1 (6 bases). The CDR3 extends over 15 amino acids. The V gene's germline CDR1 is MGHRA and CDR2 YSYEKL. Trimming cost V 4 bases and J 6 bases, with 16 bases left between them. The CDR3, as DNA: TGCGCCAGCAGCCCCTCCCCGGGGGGGCCTCAGCCCCAGCATTTT. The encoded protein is CASSPSPGGPQPQHF.

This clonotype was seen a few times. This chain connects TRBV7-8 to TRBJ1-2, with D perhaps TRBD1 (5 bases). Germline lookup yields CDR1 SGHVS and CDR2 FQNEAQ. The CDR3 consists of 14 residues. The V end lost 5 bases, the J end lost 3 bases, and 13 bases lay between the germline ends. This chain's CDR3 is CASSPWRGDYGYTF. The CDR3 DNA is TGTGCCAGCAGCCCATGGCGGGGGGACTATGGCTACACCTTC.

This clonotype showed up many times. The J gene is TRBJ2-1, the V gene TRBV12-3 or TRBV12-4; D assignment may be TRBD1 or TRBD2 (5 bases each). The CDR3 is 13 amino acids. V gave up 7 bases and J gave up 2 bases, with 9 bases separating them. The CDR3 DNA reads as TGTGCCAGCAACAGAGGGGCCTACAATGAGCAGTTCTTC. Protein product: CASNRGAYNEQFF.

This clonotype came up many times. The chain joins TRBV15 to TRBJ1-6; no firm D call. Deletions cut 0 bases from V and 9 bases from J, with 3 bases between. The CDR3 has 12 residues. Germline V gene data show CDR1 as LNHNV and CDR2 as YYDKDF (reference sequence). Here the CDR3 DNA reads TGTGCCACCAGCAGAGATCTTTCACCCCTCCACTTT. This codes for CATSRDLSPLHF.

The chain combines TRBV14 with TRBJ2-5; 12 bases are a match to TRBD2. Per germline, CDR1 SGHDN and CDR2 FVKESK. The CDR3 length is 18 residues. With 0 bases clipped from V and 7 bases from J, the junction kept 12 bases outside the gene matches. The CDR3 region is CASSQEREASGGVWTQYF. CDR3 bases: TGTGCCAGCAGCCAAGAGCGTGAAGCTAGCGGGGGGGTGTGGACCCAGTACTTC.

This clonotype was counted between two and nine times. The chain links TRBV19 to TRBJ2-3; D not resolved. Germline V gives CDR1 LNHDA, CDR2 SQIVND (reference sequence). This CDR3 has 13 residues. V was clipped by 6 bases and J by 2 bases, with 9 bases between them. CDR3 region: CASRPSYTDTQYF. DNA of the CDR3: TGTGCCAGTAGGCCGAGTTACACAGATACGCAGTATTTT. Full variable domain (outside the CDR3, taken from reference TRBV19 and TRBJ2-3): DGGITQSPKYLFRKEGQNVTLSCEQNLNHDAMYWYRQDPGQGLRLIYYSQIVNDFQKGDIAEGYSVSREKKESFPLTVTSAQKNPTAFYLCASRPSYTDTQYFGPGTRLTVL.

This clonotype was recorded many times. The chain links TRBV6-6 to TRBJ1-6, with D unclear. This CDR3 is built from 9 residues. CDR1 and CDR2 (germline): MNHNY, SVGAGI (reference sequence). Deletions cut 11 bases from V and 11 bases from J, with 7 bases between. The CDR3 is CAAIPPLHF. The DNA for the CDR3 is TGTGCCGCCATCCCACCCCTCCACTTT.

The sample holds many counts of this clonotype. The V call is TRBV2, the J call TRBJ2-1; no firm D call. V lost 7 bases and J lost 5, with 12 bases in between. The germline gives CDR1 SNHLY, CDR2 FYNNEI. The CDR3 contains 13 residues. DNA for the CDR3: TGTGCCAGCACCACCGCCTCGGACAATGAGCAGTTCTTC. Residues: CASTTASDNEQFF.

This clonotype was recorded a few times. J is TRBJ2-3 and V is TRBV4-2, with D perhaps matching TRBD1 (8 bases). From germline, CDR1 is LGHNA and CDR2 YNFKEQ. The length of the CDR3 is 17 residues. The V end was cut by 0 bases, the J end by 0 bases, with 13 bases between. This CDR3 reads CASSQDTGGASTDTQYF. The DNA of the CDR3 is TGTGCCAGCAGCCAAGATACAGGGGGGGCTAGCACAGATACGCAGTATTTT.